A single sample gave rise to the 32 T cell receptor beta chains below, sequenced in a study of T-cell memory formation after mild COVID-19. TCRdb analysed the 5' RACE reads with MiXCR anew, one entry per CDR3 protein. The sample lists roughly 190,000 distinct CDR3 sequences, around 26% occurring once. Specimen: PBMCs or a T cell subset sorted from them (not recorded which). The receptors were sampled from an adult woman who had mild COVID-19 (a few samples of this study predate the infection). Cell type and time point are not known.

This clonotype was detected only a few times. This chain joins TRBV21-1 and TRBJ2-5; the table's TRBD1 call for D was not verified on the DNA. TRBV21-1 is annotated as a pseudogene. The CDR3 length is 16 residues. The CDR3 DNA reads TGTGCCAGCAGCGGACAGACGGACAGGCAAGGGGAGACCCAGTACTTC. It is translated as CASSGQTDRQGETQYF.

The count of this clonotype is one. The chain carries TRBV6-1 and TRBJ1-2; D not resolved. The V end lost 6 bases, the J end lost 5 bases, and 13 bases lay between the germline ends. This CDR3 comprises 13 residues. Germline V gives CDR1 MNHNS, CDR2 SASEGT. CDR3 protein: CASRNSGGYGYTF. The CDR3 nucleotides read TGTGCCAGCAGAAACTCTGGAGGGTATGGCTACACCTTC.

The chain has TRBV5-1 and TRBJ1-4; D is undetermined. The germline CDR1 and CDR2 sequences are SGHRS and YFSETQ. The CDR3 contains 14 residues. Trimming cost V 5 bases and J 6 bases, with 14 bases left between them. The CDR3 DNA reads TGCGCCAGCAGACGGAGTGGGTGGGATGAAAAACTGTTTTTT. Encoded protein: CASRRSGWDEKLFF.

CDR3 DNA: TGTGCCAGCAGTTTCCAGACCGGGATAAGCCGTGACGAGCAGTACTTC. It specifies CASSFQTGISRDEQYF. The V call is TRBV12-3 or TRBV12-4, the J call TRBJ2-7, with D perhaps TRBD2 (5 bases). V lost 3 bases to trimming and J lost 5 bases, with 20 bases between them. The CDR3 length is 16 residues.

Here the CDR3 DNA reads TGTGCCAGCAGTTACGCGTCAGGGGCATCCTACGAGCAGTACTTC. This encodes CASSYASGASYEQYF. The chain combines TRBV6-5 with TRBJ2-7; D is perhaps TRBD1 (6 bases). CDR1 is MNHEY, CDR2 SVGAGI, per germline. CDR3 length: 15 residues. Trimming left V 2 bases short and J 1 base short, with 12 bases between.

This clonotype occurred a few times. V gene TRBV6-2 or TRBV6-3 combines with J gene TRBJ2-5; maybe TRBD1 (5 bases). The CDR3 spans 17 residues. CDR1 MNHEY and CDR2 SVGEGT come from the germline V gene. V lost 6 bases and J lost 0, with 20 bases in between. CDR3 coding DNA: TGTGCCAGCAGCCCCGGGCTGGACAACCTGTACCAAGAGACCCAGTACTTC. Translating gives CASSPGLDNLYQETQYF.

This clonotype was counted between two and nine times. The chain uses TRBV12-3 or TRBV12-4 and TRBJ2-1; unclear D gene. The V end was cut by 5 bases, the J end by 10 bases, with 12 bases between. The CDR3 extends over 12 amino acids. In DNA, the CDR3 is TGTGCCAGCAGTCCCCTCAGAGAAGAGCAGTTCTTC. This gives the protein CASSPLREEQFF.

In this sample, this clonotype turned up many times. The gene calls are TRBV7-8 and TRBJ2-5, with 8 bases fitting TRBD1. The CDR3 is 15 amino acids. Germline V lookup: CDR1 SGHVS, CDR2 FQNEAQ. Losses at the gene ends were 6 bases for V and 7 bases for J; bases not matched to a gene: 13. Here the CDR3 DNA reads TGTGCCAGCAGAGAGTGGACAGGGAGCGGAGGGACCCAGTACTTC. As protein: CASREWTGSGGTQYF. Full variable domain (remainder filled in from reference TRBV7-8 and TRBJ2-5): GAGVSQSPRYKVAKRGQDVALRCDPISGHVSLFWYQQALGQGPEFLTYFQNEAQLDKSGLPSDRFFAERPEGSVSTLKIQRTQQEDSAVYLCASREWTGSGGTQYFGPGTRLLVL.

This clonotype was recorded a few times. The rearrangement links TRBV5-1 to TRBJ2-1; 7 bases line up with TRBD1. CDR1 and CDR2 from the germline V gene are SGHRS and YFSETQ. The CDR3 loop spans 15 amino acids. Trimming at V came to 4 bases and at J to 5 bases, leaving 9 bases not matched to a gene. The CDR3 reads CASSLQPGQNNEQFF. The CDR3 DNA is TGCGCCAGCAGCCTGCAACCGGGACAGAACAATGAGCAGTTCTTC.

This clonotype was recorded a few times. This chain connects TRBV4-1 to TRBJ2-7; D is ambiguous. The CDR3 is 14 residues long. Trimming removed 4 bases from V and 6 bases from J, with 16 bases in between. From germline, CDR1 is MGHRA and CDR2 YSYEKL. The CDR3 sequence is CASSLTWTVGEQYF. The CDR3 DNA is TGCGCCAGCAGCCTTACTTGGACCGTTGGCGAGCAGTACTTC.

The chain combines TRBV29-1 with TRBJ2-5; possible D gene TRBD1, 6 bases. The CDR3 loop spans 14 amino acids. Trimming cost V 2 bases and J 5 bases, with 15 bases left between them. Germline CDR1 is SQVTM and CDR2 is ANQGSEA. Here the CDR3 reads CSVESQGRIETQYF. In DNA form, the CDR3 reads TGCAGCGTTGAAAGTCAGGGGCGCATTGAGACCCAGTACTTC.

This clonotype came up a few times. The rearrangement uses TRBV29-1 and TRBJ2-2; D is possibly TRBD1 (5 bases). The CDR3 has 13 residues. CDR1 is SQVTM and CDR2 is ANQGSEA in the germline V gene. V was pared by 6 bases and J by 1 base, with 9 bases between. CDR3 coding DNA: TGCAGCGTGGTACAGGTGAACACCGGGGAGCTGTTTTTT. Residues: CSVVQVNTGELFF.

The CDR3 nucleotides read TGCAGCGTTGCTAAGGGGGGTAGCACAGATACGCAGTATTTT. Protein sequence: CSVAKGGSTDTQYF. The V call is TRBV29-1, the J call TRBJ2-3; D may correspond to TRBD1 or TRBD2 (6 bases each). Germline V gives CDR1 SQVTM, CDR2 ANQGSEA. Trimming took off 4 bases at V and 0 bases at J, with 11 bases between the two ends. This CDR3 has 14 residues.

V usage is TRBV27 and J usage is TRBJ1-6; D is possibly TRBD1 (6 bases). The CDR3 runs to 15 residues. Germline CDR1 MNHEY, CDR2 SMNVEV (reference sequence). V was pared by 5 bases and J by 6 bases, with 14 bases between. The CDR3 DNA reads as TGTGCCAGCAGTCCAGGGACAACGCCTAATTCACCCCTCCACTTT. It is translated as CASSPGTTPNSPLHF.

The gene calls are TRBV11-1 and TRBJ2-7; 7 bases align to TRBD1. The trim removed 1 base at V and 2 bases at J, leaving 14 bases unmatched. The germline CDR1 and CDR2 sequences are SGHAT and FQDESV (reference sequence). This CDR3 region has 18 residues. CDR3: CASSLEGPRDSRTYEQYF. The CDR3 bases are TGTGCCAGCAGCTTAGAGGGTCCCCGGGACAGCCGTACCTACGAGCAGTACTTC.

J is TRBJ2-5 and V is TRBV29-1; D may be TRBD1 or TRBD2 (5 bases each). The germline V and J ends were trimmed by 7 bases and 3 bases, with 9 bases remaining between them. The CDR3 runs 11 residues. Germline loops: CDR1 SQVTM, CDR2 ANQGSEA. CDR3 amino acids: CSGGGEETQYF. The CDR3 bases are TGCAGCGGTGGGGGAGAAGAGACCCAGTACTTC.

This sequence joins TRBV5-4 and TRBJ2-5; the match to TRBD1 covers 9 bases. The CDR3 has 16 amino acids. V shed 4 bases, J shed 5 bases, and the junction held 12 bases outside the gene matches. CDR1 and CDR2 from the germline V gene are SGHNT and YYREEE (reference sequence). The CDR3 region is CASSRRTGEVDETQYF. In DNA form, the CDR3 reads TGTGCCAGCAGCCGCCGGACAGGGGAGGTTGATGAGACCCAGTACTTC.

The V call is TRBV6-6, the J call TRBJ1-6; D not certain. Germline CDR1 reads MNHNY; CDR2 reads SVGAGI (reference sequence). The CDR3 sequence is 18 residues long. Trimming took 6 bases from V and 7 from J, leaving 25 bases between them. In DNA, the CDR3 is TGTGCCAGCAGCCAAGGAGTTAGGAGGTATAGCTTCAATTCACCCCTCCACTTT. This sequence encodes CASSQGVRRYSFNSPLHF.

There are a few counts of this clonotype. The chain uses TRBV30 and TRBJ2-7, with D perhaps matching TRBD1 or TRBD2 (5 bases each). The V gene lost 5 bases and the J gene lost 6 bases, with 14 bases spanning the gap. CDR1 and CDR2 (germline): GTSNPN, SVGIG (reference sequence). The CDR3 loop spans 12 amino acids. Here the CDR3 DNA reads TGTGCCTGGGGACGGGACGGCGCCGAGCAGTACTTC. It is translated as CAWGRDGAEQYF.

CDR3: CAINYGYTF. CDR3 in DNA: TGTGCCATCAACTATGGCTACACCTTC. The gene calls are TRBV6-1 and TRBJ1-2; no definite D call. Germline CDR1 reads MNHNS; CDR2 reads SASEGT. The ends were cut back, 10 bases at V and 2 bases at J, with 2 bases in the middle. The CDR3 consists of 9 residues.

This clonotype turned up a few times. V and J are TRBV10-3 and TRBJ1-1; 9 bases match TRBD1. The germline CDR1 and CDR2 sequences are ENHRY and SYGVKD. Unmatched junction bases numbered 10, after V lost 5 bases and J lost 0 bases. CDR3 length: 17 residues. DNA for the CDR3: TGTGCCATCAGTAAAACACAGGGGGCCCAGTTGAACACTGAAGCTTTCTTT. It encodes CAISKTQGAQLNTEAFF.

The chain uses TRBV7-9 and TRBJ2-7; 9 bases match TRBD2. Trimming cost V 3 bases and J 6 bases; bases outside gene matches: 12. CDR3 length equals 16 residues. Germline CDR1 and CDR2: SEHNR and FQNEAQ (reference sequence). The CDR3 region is CASSFPASGIVGEQYF. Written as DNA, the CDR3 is TGTGCCAGCAGCTTTCCGGCTAGCGGGATAGTAGGCGAGCAGTACTTC.

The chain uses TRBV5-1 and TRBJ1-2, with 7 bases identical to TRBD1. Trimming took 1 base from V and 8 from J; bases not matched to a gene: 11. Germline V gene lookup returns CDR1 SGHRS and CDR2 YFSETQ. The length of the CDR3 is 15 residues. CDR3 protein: CASSLSQGDAKGYTF. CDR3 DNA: TGCGCCAGCAGCTTGTCCCAGGGGGATGCAAAAGGCTACACCTTC.

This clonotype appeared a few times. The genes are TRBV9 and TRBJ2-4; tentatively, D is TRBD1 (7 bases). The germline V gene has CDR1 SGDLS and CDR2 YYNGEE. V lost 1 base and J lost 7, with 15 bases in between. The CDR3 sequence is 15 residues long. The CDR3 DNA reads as TGTGCCAGCAGCGTAACGCCCCAGGGGGGTAACATTCAGTACTTC. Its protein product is CASSVTPQGGNIQYF.

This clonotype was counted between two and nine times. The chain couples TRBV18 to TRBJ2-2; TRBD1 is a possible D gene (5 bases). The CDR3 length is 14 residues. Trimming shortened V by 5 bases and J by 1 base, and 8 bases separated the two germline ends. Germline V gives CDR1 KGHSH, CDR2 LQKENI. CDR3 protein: CASSMGQNTGELFF. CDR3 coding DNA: TGTGCCAGCTCAATGGGGCAGAACACCGGGGAGCTGTTTTTT.

This chain's CDR3 is CASSLDSLGSNQPQHF. The CDR3 region has the DNA TGTGCCAGCAGTTTAGACAGTTTGGGATCTAATCAGCCCCAGCATTTT. The rearrangement uses TRBV12-3 or TRBV12-4 and TRBJ1-5; D gene unclear. This CDR3 has 16 residues. Trimming took 1 base from V and 4 from J, leaving 14 bases between them.

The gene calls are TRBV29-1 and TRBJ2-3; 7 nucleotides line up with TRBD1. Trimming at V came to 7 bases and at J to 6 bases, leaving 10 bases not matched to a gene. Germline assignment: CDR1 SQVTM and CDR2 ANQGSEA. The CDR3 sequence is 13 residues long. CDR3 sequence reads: CSARDSLTDTQYF. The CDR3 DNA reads TGCAGCGCTAGGGACAGCCTCACCGATACGCAGTATTTT.

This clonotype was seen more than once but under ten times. The CDR3 DNA reads as TGTGCCAGCAGCGACAGTCCCCAAGAGACCCAGTACTTC. As protein: CASSDSPQETQYF. The chain is built from TRBV11-2 and TRBJ2-5, with a possible D match to TRBD1 (5 bases). V was cut by 5 bases and J by 1 base, with 8 bases left in between. The CDR3 loop spans 13 amino acids. Germline V CDR1 and CDR2: SGHAT, FQNNGV.

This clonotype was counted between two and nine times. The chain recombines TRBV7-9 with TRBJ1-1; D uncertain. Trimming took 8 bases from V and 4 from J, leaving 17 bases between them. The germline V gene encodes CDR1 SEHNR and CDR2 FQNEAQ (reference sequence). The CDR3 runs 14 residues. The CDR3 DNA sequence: TGTGCCAGCTCCGGGCCCCAACTGGGCACTGAAGCTTTCTTT. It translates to CASSGPQLGTEAFF.

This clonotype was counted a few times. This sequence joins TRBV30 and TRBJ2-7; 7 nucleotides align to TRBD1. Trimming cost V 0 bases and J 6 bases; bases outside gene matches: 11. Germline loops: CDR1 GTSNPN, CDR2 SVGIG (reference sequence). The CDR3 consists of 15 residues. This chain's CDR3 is CAWSVATGWSSEQYF. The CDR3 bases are TGTGCCTGGAGTGTCGCGACAGGGTGGTCGTCCGAGCAGTACTTC.

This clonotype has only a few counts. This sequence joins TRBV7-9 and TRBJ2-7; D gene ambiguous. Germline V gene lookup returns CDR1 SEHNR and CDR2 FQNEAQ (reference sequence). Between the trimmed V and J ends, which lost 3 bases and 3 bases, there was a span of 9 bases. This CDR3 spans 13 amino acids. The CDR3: CASSFGLGYEQYF. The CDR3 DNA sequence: TGTGCCAGCAGCTTCGGTTTGGGCTACGAGCAGTACTTC.

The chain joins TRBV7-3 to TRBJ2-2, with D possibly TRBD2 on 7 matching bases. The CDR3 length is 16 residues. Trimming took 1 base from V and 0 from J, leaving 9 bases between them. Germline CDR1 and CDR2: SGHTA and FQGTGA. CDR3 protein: CASSLRGGSNTGELFF. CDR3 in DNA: TGTGCCAGCAGCTTAAGGGGGGGCTCGAACACCGGGGAGCTGTTTTTT. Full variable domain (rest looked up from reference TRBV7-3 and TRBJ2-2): GAGVSQTPSNKVTEKGKYVELRCDPISGHTALYWYRQSLGQGPEFLIYFQGTGAADDSGLPNDRFFAVRPEGSVSTLKIQRTERGDSAVYLCASSLRGGSNTGELFFGEGSRLTVL.